This TCR beta chain was captured by sequencing in a study of blood T cell repertoires in COVID-19. The authors' processing: Researchers report that nucleated cell counts were estimated from reference gene primer amplification. Measured with immunoSEQ multiplex PCR; TCRdb has only the in-frame clones, and not every one. V and J calls and clone size are those listed in that table; D and trimming were worked out from the DNA. The sample lists some 87,000 clones, around 82% occurring once. Germline CDR1 is MDHEN and CDR2 is SYDVKM. The CDR3 length is 16 residues. Losses at the gene ends were 6 bases for V and 0 bases for J; bases not matched to a gene: 8.

This rearrangement joins TRBV28 to TRBJ2-7, with TRBD2 matching over 10 bases. Sample: peripheral blood. This TCR came from a man at least 80 years old with active or convalescent COVID-19. The CDR3 sequence is CASRSLGLADSYEQYF. The CDR3 region has the DNA TGTGCCAGCAGAAGCCTAGGACTAGCGGACTCCTACGAGCAGTACTTC.